This T cell receptor (beta chain) originates from a study of identical twins (dated by TCRdb to the mid-2010s). About the full investigation: TCR alpha and beta repertoires from monozygotic twins, unrelated adults of various ages and cord blood were deep-sequenced to test whether fetal clonotypes persist. To rule out contamination, replicate twin experiments were performed at different times with different library preparation protocols. The full study reports these points: Compared with coincidental sharing between unrelated individuals, out-of-frame TCR alpha sequences shared between twins had an excess of sequences with low generation probability. A weaker excess of twin sharing was found in beta out-of-frame sequences because the signal-to-noise ratio was lowered by fewer shared sequences. In monozygotic twins, recombination models systematically underestimated out-of-frame TCR alpha sharing, but the models matched the sharing seen between unrelated individuals. Abundant cord blood beta clonotypes carried fewer insertions; young adult naive repertoires showed a weaker similar trend, while memory repertoires showed none. Zero-insertion analyses could be partly confounded by invariant T cells such as MAIT and iNKT, though diverse VJ usage argued against such confounding for most clonotypes. Conclusions relied on cross-sectional statistical analysis, since the same donors could not be followed over many years.

Every donor in the study was a healthy Caucasian. The twin cohort comprised three pairs of female monozygotic twins, all aged roughly 18 to 30 years. CD4+ and CD8+ T cell populations were isolated with positive isolation kits from Invitrogen. The library was produced with 5' RACE. The instrument was an Illumina HiSeq 2000. A universal primer binding site was introduced by template switching, and a unique molecular identifier was present in the final cDNA, enabling accurate counting of TCR cDNA molecules. Specific primers in the conserved constant-segment region were used to synthesize first-strand cDNA for TCR alpha and beta chains. To control for contamination, every cDNA library carried two barcodes: a SMART-Mk sample barcode plus Illumina barcodes. TruSeq adapter sequences along with Illumina sample barcodes were introduced in two successive PCR steps. TCR alpha and beta cDNA libraries were sequenced on the Illumina HiSeq platform with custom primers. The source study handled its data this way. Raw reads were processed with MiGEC to extract unique molecular identifiers, and MiXCR was used to determine CDR3 positions. For each individual, recombination models were inferred using an EM algorithm with the repgenHMM and IGoR tools. The analysis of shared clonotypes was done with the tcR package in R, with sharing normalized by the product of cloneset sizes. To study raw recombination without the effects of thymic and clonal selection, out-of-frame nonproductive sequences were analyzed. TCRdb trimmed public reads at Q25 via fastp, called clones via MiXCR and kept in-frame beta chains. Each entry is one CDR3 protein sequence, shown with its most common DNA and genes. TCRdb, rather than the study authors, made the V and J calls. The sample includes around 250,000 distinct CDR3 sequences, with about 8% observed a single time. The top ten constitute 3% of the sample.

This clonotype was recorded a few times. Its specific antigen is unknown. The record has no base qualities; no much larger clone is one base away. The junction carries 18 bases between V and J, which are trimmed by 8 bases and 0 bases respectively. Looking up the germline V gene (reference sequence) yields CDR1 DFQATT and CDR2 SNEGSKA. Including the terminal cysteine and phenylalanine, the CDR3 comprises 15 residues. Of all the DNA, just the CDR3 is kept, 45 bases in frame from base 1. These records were also assigned to another study, of yellow fever vaccine responses in identical twins. The second study's authors report: According to the authors, the vaccine-induced T cell response in identical twins seemed to be partly convergent and partly specific to each individual. The study precisely tracked vaccine-responding T cell clones in identical twins.

This sequence uses TRBV20-1 and TRBJ2-3; TRBD1 is possibly the D segment (6 matching bases). The sequenced sample was CD8+ T cells sorted from blood. The receptor was derived from a woman younger than 30 in good health. The CDR3 protein: CSTIPMDSSTDTQYF. The DNA sequence is given as TGCAGTACTATTCCTATGGACAGTAGCACAGATACGCAGTATTTT.